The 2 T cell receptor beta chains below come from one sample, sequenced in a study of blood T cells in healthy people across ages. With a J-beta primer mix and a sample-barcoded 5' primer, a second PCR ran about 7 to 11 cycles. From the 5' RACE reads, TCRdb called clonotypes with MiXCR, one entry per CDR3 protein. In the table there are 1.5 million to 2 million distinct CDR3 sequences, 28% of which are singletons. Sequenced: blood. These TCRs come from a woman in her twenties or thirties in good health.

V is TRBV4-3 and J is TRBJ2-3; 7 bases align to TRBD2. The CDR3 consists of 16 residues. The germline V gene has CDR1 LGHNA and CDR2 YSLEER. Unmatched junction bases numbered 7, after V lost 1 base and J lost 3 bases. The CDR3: CASSQVTSASTDTQYF. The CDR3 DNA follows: TGCGCCAGCAGCCAAGTAACTAGCGCATCTACAGATACGCAGTATTTT.

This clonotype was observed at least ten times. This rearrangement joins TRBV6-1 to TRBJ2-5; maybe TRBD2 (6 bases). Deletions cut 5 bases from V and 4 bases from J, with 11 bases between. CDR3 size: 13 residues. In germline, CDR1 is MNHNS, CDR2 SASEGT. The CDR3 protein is CASSTGRGETQYF. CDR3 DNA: TGTGCCAGCAGTACGGGGCGGGGAGAGACCCAGTACTTC.